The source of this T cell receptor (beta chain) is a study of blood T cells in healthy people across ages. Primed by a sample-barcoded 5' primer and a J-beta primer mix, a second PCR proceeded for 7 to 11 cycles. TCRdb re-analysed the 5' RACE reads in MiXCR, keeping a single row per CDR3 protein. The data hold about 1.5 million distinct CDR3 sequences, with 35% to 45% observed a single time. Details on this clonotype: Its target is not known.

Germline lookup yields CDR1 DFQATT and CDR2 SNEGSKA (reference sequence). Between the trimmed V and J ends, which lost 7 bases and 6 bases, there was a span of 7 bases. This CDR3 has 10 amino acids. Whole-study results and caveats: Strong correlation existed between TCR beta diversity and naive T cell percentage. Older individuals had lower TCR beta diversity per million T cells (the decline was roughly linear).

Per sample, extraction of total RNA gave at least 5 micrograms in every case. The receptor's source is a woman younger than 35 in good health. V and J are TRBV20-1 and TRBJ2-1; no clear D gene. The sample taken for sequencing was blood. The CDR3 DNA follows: TGCAGTGGTAGTCGCAATGAGCAGTTCTTC. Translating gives CSGSRNEQFF.